This T cell receptor beta chain was recorded in a study of vaccination and CD4 T cells after COVID-19. For the study at large: Between diagnosis and the drawing of post-COVID samples lay a median around 98 days (range 35 to 161). Researchers treated cells with overlapping spike peptides taken from SARS-CoV-2, HCoV-NL63, HCoV-OC43 and HCoV-229E.

The Oncomine TCR Beta short-read assay sequenced DNA from cultured CD4+ T cells. TCRdb recomputed calls from the PCR reads with MiXCR, one row per CDR3 protein. Of tens of thousands of distinct CDR3 sequences in the sample, approximately 50% were seen once. A remark on this clonotype: The antigen is unknown.

V was pared by 6 bases and J by 6 bases, with 6 bases of the junction left unmatched. The V gene's germline CDR1 is SGHNT and CDR2 YENEEA. The CDR3 is 13 amino acids. Treatment reported: approximately 9-day PBMC culture with coronavirus spike peptide pools or control peptides (ViraFEST assay). ViraFEST expanded antigen-specific T cells with peptide pools, then sequenced TCRs. The sequence was collected from a human donor who had recovered from COVID-19. The chain is built from TRBV11-3 and TRBJ2-7; 9 bases match TRBD1. The sample taken for sequencing was CD4+ T cells from blood, cultured in vitro. As DNA, the CDR3 is TGTGCCAGCAGGGGGACAGGGAATGGCGAGCAGTACTTC. Protein product: CASRGTGNGEQYF.